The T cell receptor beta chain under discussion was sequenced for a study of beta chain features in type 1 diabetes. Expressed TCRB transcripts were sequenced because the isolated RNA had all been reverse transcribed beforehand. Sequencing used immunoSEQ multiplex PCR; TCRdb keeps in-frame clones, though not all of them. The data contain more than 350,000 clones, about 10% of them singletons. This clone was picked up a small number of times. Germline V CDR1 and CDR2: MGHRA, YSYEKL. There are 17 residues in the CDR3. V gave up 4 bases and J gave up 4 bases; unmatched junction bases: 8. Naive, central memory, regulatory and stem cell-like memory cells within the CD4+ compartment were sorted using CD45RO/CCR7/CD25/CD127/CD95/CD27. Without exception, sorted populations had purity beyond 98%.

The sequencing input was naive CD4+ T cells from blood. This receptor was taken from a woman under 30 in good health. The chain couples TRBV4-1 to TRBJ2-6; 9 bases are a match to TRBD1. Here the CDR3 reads CASSRPGTGPGANVLTF. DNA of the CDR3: TGCGCCAGCAGCCGTCCCGGGACAGGGCCCGGGGCCAACGTCCTGACTTTC.